A selection of T cell receptor beta chains follows, all from one sample in a study of shared clonotypes between healthy human individuals. Data came from immunoSEQ multiplex PCR; TCRdb stores just in-frame clones and leaves some out. The sample includes around 2,000,000 clones, about 95% of them seen just once. Sequenced: naive CD8+ T cells sorted from blood. These receptors came from a man aged 18 to 29 in good health. The CDR3 runs from the conserved cysteine through the conserved F or W. Fields, in order: D gene, V gene, J gene, CDR3 DNA, CDR3 protein. The D gene is left open where the match is weak.

-,TRBV6-1,TRBJ2-6,TGTGCCAGCGACCCCAGAGTTGGGGCCAACGTCCTGACTTTC,CASDPRVGANVLTF
TRBD1,TRBV13,TRBJ2-7,TGTGCCAGCAGCCCAGGGGGCAACACCTACGAGCAGTACTTC,CASSPGGNTYEQYF
-,TRBV2,TRBJ1-4,TGTGCCAGCCAGCCAAAGAATAATGAAAAACTGTTTTTT,CASQPKNNEKLFF
TRBD1,TRBV11-3,TRBJ2-1,TGTGCCAGCAGCTTAGATGGGACAGACTCCTACAATGAGCAGTTCTTC,CASSLDGTDSYNEQFF
-,TRBV13,TRBJ2-1,TGTGCCAGCAGCTCCCGACTGGTGGGGAATGAGCAGTTCTTC,CASSSRLVGNEQFF
TRBD2,TRBV25-1,TRBJ2-7,TGTGCCAGCAGTGACCTGGCGGCGGGGGGTTACGAGCAGTACTTC,CASSDLAAGGYEQYF
TRBD2,TRBV5-8,TRBJ2-7,TGTGCCAGCAGGCTAGCGGGGGAGCAGTACTTC,CASRLAGEQYF
-,TRBV5-4,TRBJ1-2,TGTGCCAGCAGCTCCGGGGTTCACTATGGCTACACCTTC,CASSSGVHYGYTF
TRBD1,TRBV29-1,TRBJ2-7,TGCAGCGTTGAAGATCACAGGGGCTACGAGCAGTACTTC,CSVEDHRGYEQYF
-,TRBV6-5,TRBJ2-7,TGTGCCAGCTCCCCCCTAGGGTTGTACGAGCAGTACTTC,CASSPLGLYEQYF
-,TRBV6-5,TRBJ1-2,TGTGCCAGCAGCCACCCCCAGGATGGGGACTATGGCTACACCTTC,CASSHPQDGDYGYTF
-,TRBV5-4,TRBJ2-2,TGTGCCAGCAGCTTGGAACGCACCGGGGAGCTGTTTTTT,CASSLERTGELFF
TRBD1,TRBV27,TRBJ2-3,TGTGCCAGCAGTTTAAGCGCCGGGACAGGGTTGGCAGATACGCAGTATTTT,CASSLSAGTGLADTQYF
-,TRBV7-6,TRBJ2-2,TGTGCCAGCAGCTTATACGAGGCTTTGGCCGGGGAGCTGTTTTTT,CASSLYEALAGELFF
TRBD2,TRBV30,TRBJ2-3,TGTGCCTGGGCCGGGACTAGCGGCACAGATACGCAGTATTTT,CAWAGTSGTDTQYF
TRBD2,TRBV9,TRBJ2-3,TGTGCCAGCAGCGTAGAGGGAGGGCCGGTAGATACGCAGTATTTT,CASSVEGGPVDTQYF
-,TRBV29-1,TRBJ2-7,TGCAGCGTTGTGAGGGTCGATTCGTACGAGCAGTACTTC,CSVVRVDSYEQYF
TRBD1,TRBV7-9,TRBJ2-5,TGTGCCAGCAGCCAAATCGGACAGGTCGAGACCCAGTACTTC,CASSQIGQVETQYF
TRBD2,TRBV2,TRBJ2-1,TGTGCCAGCAGCTGGACTAGCGGGGGAGTTAACTCCTACAATGAGCAGTTCTTC,CASSWTSGGVNSYNEQFF
-,TRBV7-9,TRBJ2-7,TGTGCCAGCAGCCCAAGGGCAGGACAAACCTACGAGCAGTACTTC,CASSPRAGQTYEQYF
TRBD1,TRBV19,TRBJ1-4,TGTGCCAGTAGTATTCCCCCAGGGGGAGAATCTAATGAAAAACTGTTTTTT,CASSIPPGGESNEKLFF
TRBD1,TRBV9,TRBJ1-2,TGTGCCAGCAGCGTAAGTGACAGGGTGCTCTATGGCTACACCTTC,CASSVSDRVLYGYTF
TRBD2,TRBV30,TRBJ2-1,TGTGCCTGGAGTGTGAGCGGGGCCAATGAGCAGTTCTTC,CAWSVSGANEQFF
TRBD1,TRBV9,TRBJ2-7,TGTGCCAGCAGCGTAGGAGGGGACAGTACCTACGAGCAGTACTTC,CASSVGGDSTYEQYF
TRBD2,TRBV6-5,TRBJ2-3,TGTGCCAGCAGTTATAGCTGGGAAGCGGGATCAGATACGCAGTATTTT,CASSYSWEAGSDTQYF
TRBD1,TRBV5-4,TRBJ1-2,TGTGCCAGCAGCCTAAGGACAGGGCCGAATGGCTACACCTTC,CASSLRTGPNGYTF
TRBD1,TRBV9,TRBJ2-3,TGTGCCAGCAGCTTACGGACAGGGTCAGATACGCAGTATTTT,CASSLRTGSDTQYF
-,TRBV19,TRBJ2-7,TGTGCCAGTAGTATAGATCGTGGATCCTACGAGCAGTACTTC,CASSIDRGSYEQYF